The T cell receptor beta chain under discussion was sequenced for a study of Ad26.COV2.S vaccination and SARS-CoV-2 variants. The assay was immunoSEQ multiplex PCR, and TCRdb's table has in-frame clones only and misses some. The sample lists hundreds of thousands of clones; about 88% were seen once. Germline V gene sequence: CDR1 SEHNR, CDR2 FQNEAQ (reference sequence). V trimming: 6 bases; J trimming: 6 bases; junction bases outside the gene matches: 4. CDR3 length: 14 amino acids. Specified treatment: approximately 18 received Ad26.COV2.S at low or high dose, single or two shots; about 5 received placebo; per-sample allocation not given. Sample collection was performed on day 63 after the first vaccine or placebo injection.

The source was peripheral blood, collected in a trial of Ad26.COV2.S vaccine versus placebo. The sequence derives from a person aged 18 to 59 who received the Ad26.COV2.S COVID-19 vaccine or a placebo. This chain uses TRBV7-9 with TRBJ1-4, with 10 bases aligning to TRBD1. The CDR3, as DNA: TGTGCCAGCAGTACCGGGACAGGGGATGAAAAACTGTTTTTT. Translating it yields CASSTGTGDEKLFF.